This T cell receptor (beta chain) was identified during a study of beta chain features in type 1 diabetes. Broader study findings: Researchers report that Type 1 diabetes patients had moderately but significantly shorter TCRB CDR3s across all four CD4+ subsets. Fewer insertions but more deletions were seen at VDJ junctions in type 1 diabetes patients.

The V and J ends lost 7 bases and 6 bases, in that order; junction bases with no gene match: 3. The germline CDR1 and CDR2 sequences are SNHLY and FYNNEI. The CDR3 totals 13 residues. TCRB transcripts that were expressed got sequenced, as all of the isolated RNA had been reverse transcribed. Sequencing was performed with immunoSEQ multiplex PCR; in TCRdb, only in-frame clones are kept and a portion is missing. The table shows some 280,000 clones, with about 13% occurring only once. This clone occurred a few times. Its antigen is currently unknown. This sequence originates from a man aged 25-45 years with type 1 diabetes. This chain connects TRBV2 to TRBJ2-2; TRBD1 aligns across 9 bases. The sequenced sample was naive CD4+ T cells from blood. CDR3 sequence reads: CASTGQGPGELFF. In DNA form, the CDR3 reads TGTGCCAGCACGGGACAGGGACCCGGGGAGCTGTTTTTT.